The rows below give T cell receptor beta chains drawn from one sample of a study of cytomegalovirus exposure and HLA in healthy donors. Here immunoSEQ multiplex PCR was the method, and the copy in TCRdb shows in-frame clones only, minus some. The data contain under 200,000 clones, around 83% of them singletons. Sequenced sample: PBMCs. All receptors derive from a woman between 18 and 30 years old in good health and CMV-seronegative. Each CDR3 is given with its conserved first and last residue. D genes are given only for firm matches. Size values are once, few and many counts, or a class for expanded clones, and some rows have none.

V,D,J,size,DNA,CDR3
TRBV28,.,TRBJ2-7,.,TGTGCCAGCAGTTTCACCTGGGGCGCGTTTACCTACGAGCAGTACTTC,CASSFTWGAFTYEQYF
TRBV7-9,TRBD1,TRBJ1-5,.,TGTGCCAGCAGCTTAGGAGTGGGACAGGACAATCAGCCCCAGCATTTT,CASSLGVGQDNQPQHF
TRBV7-9,TRBD2,TRBJ2-5,.,TGTGCCAGCATCATGGGACTAGCGGGAGCAGGGGAGACCCAGTACTTC,CASIMGLAGAGETQYF
TRBV19,.,TRBJ2-1,.,TGTGCCAGTAGTGCCGGGGACTTTAGCTCCTACAATGAGCAGTTCTTC,CASSAGDFSSYNEQFF
TRBV30,.,TRBJ2-2,once,TGTGCCTGGGGTCATTTGGGCGCCGCGAACACCGGGGAGCTGTTTTTT,CAWGHLGAANTGELFF
TRBV6-1,.,TRBJ1-1,few,TGTGCCAGCAGCGAAAGGGGGGGAACTGAAGCTTTCTTT,CASSERGGTEAFF
TRBV7-6,.,TRBJ2-3,.,TGTGCCAGCAGCTTTTTAGCGGCTAGCACAGATACGCAGTATTTT,CASSFLAASTDTQYF
TRBV28,TRBD2,TRBJ2-1,.,TGTGCCAGCAGGCAGGGACTAGCCTCCTACAATGAGCAGTTCTTC,CASRQGLASYNEQFF
TRBV6-6,TRBD1,TRBJ2-1,.,TGTGCCAGCAGCACTGGACAGGATGAGCAGTTCTTC,CASSTGQDEQFF
TRBV4-3,TRBD2,TRBJ2-3,.,TGCGCCAGCAGCCAAGGGACCAGTCTAGCGGGCCAATCTAGCACAGATACGCAGTATTTT,CASSQGTSLAGQSSTDTQYF
TRBV7-9,TRBD1,TRBJ1-1,.,TGTGCCAGCAGCACGCTGGACAGGAAGGGAACTGAAGCTTTCTTT,CASSTLDRKGTEAFF
TRBV29-1,TRBD2,TRBJ2-1,.,TGCAGCGTTGATGCTAGCGGGAGGTTCCTAGATACGACCTACAATGAGCAGTTCTTC,CSVDASGRFLDTTYNEQFF
TRBV9,.,TRBJ1-6,.,TGTGCCAGCAGCTCCAGGGGAACCAATTCACCCCTCCGCTTT,CASSSRGTNSPLRF
TRBV15,.,TRBJ2-1,.,TGTGCCACTGGGGAGACCTACAATGAGCAGTTCTTC,CATGETYNEQFF
TRBV4-1,.,TRBJ1-4,few,TGCGCCAGCAGCCAACCACGGGAAGGTCGAAAACTGTTTTTT,CASSQPREGRKLFF
TRBV5-4,.,TRBJ2-1,.,TGTGCCAGCAGCTTATCTTCTAGCCCCCTTGTAAATGAGCAGTTCTTC,CASSLSSSPLVNEQFF
TRBV4-3,TRBD1,TRBJ2-1,.,TGCGCCAGCAGCCAATACGGGACAGGGGGGTCTTACAATGAGCAGTTCTTC,CASSQYGTGGSYNEQFF
TRBV27,.,TRBJ1-1,.,TGTGCCAGCAGTTTAGCCGTGACAGCGAACACTGAAGCTTTCTTT,CASSLAVTANTEAFF
TRBV11-2,.,TRBJ2-2,once,TGTGCCAGCAGCTTAGGAAGCAACGCGAGGGCCGGGGAGCTGTTTTTT,CASSLGSNARAGELFF
TRBV7-6,.,TRBJ2-1,.,TGTGCCAGCAGCCAGGGATGTGAGCAGTTCTTC,CASSQGCEQFF
TRBV30,TRBD1,TRBJ1-4,.,TGTGCCTGGAGGGGACAGGGTGAGCACAAGGGGAAACTGTTTTTT,CAWRGQGEHKGKLFF
TRBV7-2,.,TRBJ2-2,.,TGTGCCAGCAGTTGGACAGACACCGGGGAGCTGTTTTTT,CASSWTDTGELFF
TRBV5-1,.,TRBJ2-5,.,TGCGCCAGCAGCTTGGGGGGCGGACAAGAGACCCAGTACTTC,CASSLGGGQETQYF
TRBV6-5,.,TRBJ1-2,.,TGTGCCAGCAGTGACGGAGGCGCCTATGGCTACACCTTC,CASSDGGAYGYTF
TRBV6-1,TRBD1,TRBJ2-2,once,TGTGCCAGCACCTACCGGGACAGGGCCACCGGGGAGCTGTTTTTT,CASTYRDRATGELFF
TRBV30,TRBD1,TRBJ1-4,.,TGTGCCTGGAGGGCCAGGGGGCTTAATGAAAAACTGTTTTTT,CAWRARGLNEKLFF
TRBV27,.,TRBJ2-1,few,TGTGCCAGCAGTGACAGGCGCGAGCAGTTCTTC,CASSDRREQFF
TRBV6-5,.,TRBJ2-1,.,TGTGCCAGCAGTTACAAGACTGGACTTAATGAGCAGTTCTTC,CASSYKTGLNEQFF
TRBV28,TRBD2,TRBJ2-5,.,TGTGCCAGCAGTCATTCGGCCAGCGGGAGGGCCCTCGGAGAGACCCAGTACTTC,CASSHSASGRALGETQYF
TRBV6-1,.,TRBJ1-2,.,TGTGCCAGCACCACCCGGGGGGGGAACTATGGCTACACCTTC,CASTTRGGNYGYTF
TRBV4-3,TRBD1,TRBJ2-7,.,TGCGCCAGCAGCCAACTGACAGGGGGGTACGAGCAGTACTTC,CASSQLTGGYEQYF
TRBV7-2,.,TRBJ1-3,.,TGTGCCAGCAGCCCGGACAGTACTGGTGGAAACACCATATATTTT,CASSPDSTGGNTIYF
TRBV27,TRBD2,TRBJ2-3,few,TGTGCCAGCAGTTTATCGGTCTCGGCGGGAGTTGGTTCTGATACGCAGTATTTT,CASSLSVSAGVGSDTQYF
TRBV28,TRBD2,TRBJ2-7,.,TGTGCCAGCAGTACTTACAGCGGGAGGGGCTCCTACGAGCAGTACTTC,CASSTYSGRGSYEQYF
TRBV5-6,.,TRBJ2-2,.,TGTGCCAGCAGCTTCGGGGGCGGGGAGCTGTTTTTT,CASSFGGGELFF
TRBV23-1,.,TRBJ2-7,few,TGCGCCAGCAGTCAATCGGGGGGGCTAGGCAGTTCCTACGAGCAGTACTTC,CASSQSGGLGSSYEQYF
TRBV7-2,.,TRBJ2-5,.,TGTGCCAGCAGCTTAGCGAACCCGCTAGCTTGGTTTGAAGAGACCCAGTACTTC,CASSLANPLAWFEETQYF
TRBV5-4,.,TRBJ1-1,.,TGTGCCAGCACCTATTTCCCGGGTGCTGAAGCTTTCTTT,CASTYFPGAEAFF
TRBV5-4,.,TRBJ2-1,few,TGTGCCAGCAGCTTGGGCGGGCAGACCTACAATGAGCAGTTCTTC,CASSLGGQTYNEQFF
TRBV7-2,TRBD2,TRBJ2-3,.,TGTGCCAGCAGCCCCATCGGACTAGCGGACGCAGATACGCAGTATTTT,CASSPIGLADADTQYF
TRBV7-9,TRBD2,TRBJ2-5,.,TGTGCCAGCAGCTTCCTGCCGGGACTAGGATCGGAGACCCAGTACTTC,CASSFLPGLGSETQYF
TRBV7-9,.,TRBJ1-1,.,TGTGCCAGCAGCTTCTACAGGGAGAACACTGAAGCTTTCTTT,CASSFYRENTEAFF
TRBV5-1,TRBD1,TRBJ2-3,.,TGCGCCAGCAGCTTGCTGGGACAGGAGCTCACAGATACGCAGTATTTT,CASSLLGQELTDTQYF
TRBV27,TRBD1,TRBJ2-4,.,TGTGCCAGCAGTTTCTCACAGGGGGAAGCCAAAAACATTCAGTACTTC,CASSFSQGEAKNIQYF
TRBV9,.,TRBJ2-1,few,TGTGCCAGCAGCGTAGGTTATTCTGAGCAGTTCTTC,CASSVGYSEQFF
TRBV7-2,TRBD2,TRBJ2-3,.,TGTGCCAGCAGCATGACTAGCCTAGGCCATTTT,CASSMTSLGHF
TRBV10-3,.,TRBJ1-1,.,TGTGCCATCAGGCAGGGGAACACTGAAGCTTTCTTT,CAIRQGNTEAFF